This T cell receptor beta chain was sequenced during a study of HIV-infected patients and healthy controls (dated by TCRdb to the mid-2010s). The study in broad terms: CD4 counts rose modestly but significantly in about 90% of the 16 patients after three months of therapy, yet stayed below normal ranges. No consistent shift in CD8 counts was seen during early therapy, whereas a slight rise was seen in the CD4:CD8 ratio. The study asked whether deep sequencing of the TCR repertoire from small blood samples of HIV patients could detect immune perturbation and reconstitution. An undetectable viral load was attained by 11 of 16 patients by the second bleed and by all patients after a further year of therapy. Patients lacked overall T-cell lymphocytopenia, and total CDR3 counts per chain did not differ significantly from controls.

Summary of the overall study and its limitations: The study did not determine donor HLA types. Oligoclonality may be reflected in the significantly higher mean Gini indices of HIV-infected repertoires compared with controls. Comparisons were complicated by unequal numbers of distinct sequences between patients and controls, and rare events from HIV-infected data were overweighted by size-matching. Processing included only sixteen HIV-infected individuals, and this was regarded by the authors as a major limit on how widely the findings apply. The use of whole blood limited sequencing depth and precluded separation of the dynamics of distinct T-cell subpopulations. Eight alpha and eight beta V genes showed significantly different mean usage between HIV-infected patients and controls. Size-matched repertoire data did not replicate the apparent post-therapy recovery of the Gini index in HIV-infected patients. By Jaccard index and by the count of highly shared sequences, healthy controls shared more CDR3s between individuals than HIV+ patients did. In the samples, alpha-beta chain pairing was left undetermined. Slight age and sex profile differences between the study cohorts did not explain the observed diversity differences. HIV-associated CDR3s exhibited a significant reduction in frequency during therapy, whereas CMV-associated CDR3s exhibited no significant change, although the majority increased in frequency. MAIT cell alpha-chain CDR3s were present at high frequency in healthy controls but severely depleted in HIV+ repertoires. Roughly threefold more distinct CDR3s and higher Shannon diversity were observed in healthy control repertoires than in untreated HIV+ repertoires.

Whole blood was used without cell fractionation, so all unsorted peripheral T cells were reflected in the repertoire. An approximately 2.5 ml sample of peripheral blood was drawn into Tempus tubes for RNA extraction. The study enrolled HIV-infected adults who had not yet received antiretroviral therapy and were about to begin treatment, and it processed the first sixteen eligible patients. Patients were deemed ineligible for enrollment if they had febrile or AIDS-related illness, tumors, hepatitis B or C coinfection, immunomodulatory therapy, recent vaccination or treatment interruptions. Residual genomic DNA was removed with the TURBO-DNase kit and globin mRNA was depleted with GLOBINclear. Pretreatment blood from HIV-infected patients was collected just before antiretroviral therapy was started. Between the V and J ends, shortened by 4 bases and 1 base respectively, the junction contains 14 bases. The germline V gene (reference sequence) yields GTSNPN for CDR1 and SVGIG for CDR2. The CDR3, from cysteine to phenylalanine, totals 15 residues. Only the CDR3 part of the read is kept: 45 bases, read in frame from the first base.

500 to 600 ng RNA was reverse transcribed with SuperScript III using primers against the alpha and beta constant regions. Separate libraries for the alpha and beta chains were generated through chain-specific third strand synthesis that incorporated multiplexing indices. The protocol used a single primer pair to amplify all rearrangements within a chain, which avoided primer bias, and attached molecular barcodes to each cDNA molecule. The SP2 sequencing primer site and a random hexamer were carried on a 5' RACE adapter, to which purified cDNA was joined by T4 RNA Ligase 1. With slow temperature ramps used to favor optimal annealing, second strand synthesis was primed from the SP2 site with Phusion polymerase. Each molecule's 12-nucleotide barcode consisted of two random hexamer sequences, both added before amplification and joined together. A brief initial PCR introduced P5 and P7 adapter elements together with a second index, and a roughly 23-cycle amplification PCR using P5s and P7 primers was subsequently performed. Libraries received around 29 PCR cycles in total, were quantified on a Qubit, sized on a Bioanalyzer, and diluted to 3.5 to 5 nM. The normalized libraries were sequenced on an Illumina MiSeq using 2 x 250 paired-end kits. Reverse transcription reactions were cleaned up on MinElute columns and eluted into about 11 ul Tris-Cl. The adapter ligations were run for 20 to 25 hours at 16 degrees C, and AMPure XP beads at a 1:1 ratio were afterwards used to clean them. From the authors' description of their analysis: A modified Decombinator that output V, J, insert and barcode information was used to process the demultiplexed FASTQ files. Sequences sharing a barcode but differing from the dominant sequence were discarded as errors, and barcodes clustered at Levenshtein distance 3 were counted to estimate original cDNA molecules. Downstream analyses used R packages ineq, vegan, igraph and RCytoscape, with IMGT nomenclature and CDR3 definitions. The authors computed V gene usage over distinct sequences and counted each TCR a single time to avoid skew from clonal expansion. Unique CDR3 amino acid sequences within a donor were connected in similarity networks whenever two sequences differed by a single Levenshtein edit. In the repertoires, a search was made for a compiled set of published HIV-specific CDR3s (92 alpha, approximately 700 beta) and CMV-specific CDR3s (approximately 13 alpha, a few hundred beta). Random subsampling to size-matched repertoires showed patients' decreased diversity was not caused by their lower sequence numbers. TCRdb handled the public reads itself, with Q25 trimming in fastp and clone calling in MiXCR, and kept productive beta chains. Rows are combined by CDR3 protein, so each entry shows the most common genes and DNA. The V and J calls come from TCRdb's annotation, not from the publication. Within this sample are over 3,500 distinct CDR3 sequences, with roughly 8.3% of them counted one time only. Of the sample, about 26% is held by the ten largest clones.

As to this clonotype: Its antigen is unknown. Qualities for individual bases were not recorded, and no much larger clone is one base off.

This specimen consisted of blood, obtained before antiretroviral therapy. The chain joins TRBV30 to TRBJ1-5; the D gene cannot be resolved reliably. The clonotype was recovered from an adult with HIV infection. Here is the DNA: TGTGCCTGGAATACTGGACGGGCAAGCAATCAGCCCCAGCATTTT. Translated, it reads CAWNTGRASNQPQHF.